The present T cell receptor (beta chain) was sequenced within a study of blood T cell repertoires in COVID-19. At the level of the study: From the United States, Italy and Spain came samples of acute and convalescent COVID-19. Sample material is recorded as cDNA or gDNA derived from T cells, B-cell-depleted T cells, or PBMCs.

Source study methods: For nucleated cells, counts were estimated from reference gene primer amplification. The protocol was immunoSEQ multiplex PCR, while the TCRdb copy is restricted to in-frame clones and leaves out a portion. V and J calls and clone size are copied from that table; D and trimming were computed from the DNA. This sample has roughly 75,000 clones; roughly 87% occur once, and the top ten carry approximately 10%. In its sample, this clone was seen once. The CDR3 consists of 12 residues. V trimming: 3 bases; J trimming: 15 bases; junction bases outside the gene matches: 8. Germline assignment: CDR1 KGHSH and CDR2 LQKENI.

The sequenced sample consisted of peripheral blood. This sequence was found in a man aged 45-65 years with acute or convalescent COVID-19. The rearrangement uses TRBV18 and TRBJ2-4; TRBD2 aligns across 7 bases. Written as DNA, the CDR3 is TGTGCCAGCTCACCCTCGCGGGGCGGGGGGTACTTC. Amino acid sequence: CASSPSRGGGYF. Variable domain in full (rest from reference TRBV18 and TRBJ2-4): NAGVMQNPRHLVRRRGQEARLRCSPMKGHSHVYWYRQLPEEGLKFMVYLQKENIIDESGMPKERFSAEFPKEGPSILRIQQVVRGDSAAYFCASSPSRGGGYFGAGTRLSVL.